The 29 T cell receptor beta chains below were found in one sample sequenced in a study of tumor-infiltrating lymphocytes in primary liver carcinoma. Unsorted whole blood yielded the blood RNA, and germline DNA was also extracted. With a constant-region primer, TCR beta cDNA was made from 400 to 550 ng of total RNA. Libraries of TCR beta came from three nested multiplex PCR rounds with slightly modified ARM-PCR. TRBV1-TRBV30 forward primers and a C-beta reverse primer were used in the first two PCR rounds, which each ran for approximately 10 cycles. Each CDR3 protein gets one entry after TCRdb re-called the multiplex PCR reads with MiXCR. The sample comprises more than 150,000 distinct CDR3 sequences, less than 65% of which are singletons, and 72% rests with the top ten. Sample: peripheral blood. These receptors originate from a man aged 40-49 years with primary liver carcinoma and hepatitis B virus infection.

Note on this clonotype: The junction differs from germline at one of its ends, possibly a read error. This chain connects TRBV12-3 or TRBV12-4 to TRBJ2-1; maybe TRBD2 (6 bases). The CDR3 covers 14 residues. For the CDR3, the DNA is TGTGCCAGCAGTTTTAGGACCGGGGGAGATGAGAAGCTCTTC. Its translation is CASSFRTGGDEKLF.

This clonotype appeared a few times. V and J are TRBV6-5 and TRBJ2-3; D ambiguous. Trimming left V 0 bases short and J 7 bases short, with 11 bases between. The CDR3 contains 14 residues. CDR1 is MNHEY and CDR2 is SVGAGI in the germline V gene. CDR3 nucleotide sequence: TGTGCCAGCAGTTACTCGAGCTCAATGAATACGCAGTATTTT. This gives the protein CASSYSSSMNTQYF.

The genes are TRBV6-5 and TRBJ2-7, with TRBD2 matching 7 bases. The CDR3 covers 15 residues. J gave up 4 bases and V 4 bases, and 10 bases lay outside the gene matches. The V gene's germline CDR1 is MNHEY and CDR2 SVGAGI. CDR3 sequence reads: CASSSSLGTKYEQYF. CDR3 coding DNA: TGTGCCAGCAGTTCATCTTTAGGGACTAAGTACGAGCAGTACTTC.

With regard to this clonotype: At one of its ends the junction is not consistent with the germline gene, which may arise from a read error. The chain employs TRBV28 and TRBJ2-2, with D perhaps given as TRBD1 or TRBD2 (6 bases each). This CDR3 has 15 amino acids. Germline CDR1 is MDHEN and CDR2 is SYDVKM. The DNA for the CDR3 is TGTGTCAGCAGGCTCCCCGGAGGGGGCACCGGGGAGCTGTTTTTT. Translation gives CVSRLPGGGTGELFF.

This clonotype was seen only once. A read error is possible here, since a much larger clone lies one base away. CDR3 in DNA: TGTACCAGCAGCCTCCGGACAGCGAACACCGGGGAGCTGTTTTTT. This translates into CTSSLRTANTGELFF. The V call is TRBV11-2, the J call TRBJ2-2; D may be TRBD1 (6 bases). This CDR3 is 15 amino acids long. The germline V gene encodes CDR1 SGHAT and CDR2 FQNNGV.

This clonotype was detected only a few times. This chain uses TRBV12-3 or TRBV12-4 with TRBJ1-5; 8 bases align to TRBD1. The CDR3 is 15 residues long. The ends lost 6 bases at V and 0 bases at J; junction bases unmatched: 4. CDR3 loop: CASRPGTGSNQPQHF. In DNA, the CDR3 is TGTGCCAGCAGACCCGGGACAGGTAGCAATCAGCCCCAGCATTTT.

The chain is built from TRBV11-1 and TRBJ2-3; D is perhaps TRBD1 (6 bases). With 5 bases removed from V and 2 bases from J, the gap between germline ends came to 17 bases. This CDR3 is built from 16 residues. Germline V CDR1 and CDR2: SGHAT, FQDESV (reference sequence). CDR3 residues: CASSTRTEGDTDTQYF. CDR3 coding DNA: TGTGCCAGCAGCACCCGGACAGAGGGGGACACAGATACGCAGTATTTT.

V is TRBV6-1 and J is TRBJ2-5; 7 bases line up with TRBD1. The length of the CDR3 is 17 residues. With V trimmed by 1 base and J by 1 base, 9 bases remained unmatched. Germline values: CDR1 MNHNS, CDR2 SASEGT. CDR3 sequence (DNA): TGTGCCAGCAGTGAAGTGTTGGGGCAGGGGGTCCAAGAGACCCAGTACTTC. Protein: CASSEVLGQGVQETQYF.

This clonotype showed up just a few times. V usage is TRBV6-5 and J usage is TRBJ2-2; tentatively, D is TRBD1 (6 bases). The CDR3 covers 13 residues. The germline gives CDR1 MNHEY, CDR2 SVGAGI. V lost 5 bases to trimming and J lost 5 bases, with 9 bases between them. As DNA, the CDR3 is TGTGCCAGCAGTGAAACAGGGACCGGGGAGCTGTTTTTT. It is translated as CASSETGTGELFF.

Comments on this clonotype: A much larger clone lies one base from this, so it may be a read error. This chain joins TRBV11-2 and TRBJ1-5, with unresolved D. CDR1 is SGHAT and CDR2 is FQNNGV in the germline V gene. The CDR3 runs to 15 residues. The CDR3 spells CASSPGETLNQRQHF. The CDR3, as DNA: TGTGCCAGCAGCCCAGGCGAGACATTGAATCAGCGCCAGCATTTT.

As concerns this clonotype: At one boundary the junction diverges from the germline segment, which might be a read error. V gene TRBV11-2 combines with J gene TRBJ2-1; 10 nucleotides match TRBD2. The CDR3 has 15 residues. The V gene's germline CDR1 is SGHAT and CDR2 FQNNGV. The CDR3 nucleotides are TGTGCCAGCAGGTTAGCACTAGCGGGATTCAATGAGCAGTTCTTC. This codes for CASRLALAGFNEQFF.

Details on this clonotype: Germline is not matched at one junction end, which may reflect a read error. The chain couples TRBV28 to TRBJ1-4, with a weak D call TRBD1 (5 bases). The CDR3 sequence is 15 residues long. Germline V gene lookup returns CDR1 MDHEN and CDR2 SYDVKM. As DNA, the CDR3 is TGTGCCAGCAGTTCCGGGGGTACAACTAATGAAAAACTGTCTTTT. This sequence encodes CASSSGGTTNEKLSF.

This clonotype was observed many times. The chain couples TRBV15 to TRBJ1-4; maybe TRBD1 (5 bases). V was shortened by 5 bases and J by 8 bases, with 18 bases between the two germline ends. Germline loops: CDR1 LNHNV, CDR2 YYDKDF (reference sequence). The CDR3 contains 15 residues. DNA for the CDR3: TGTGCCACCAGCCCGATGGGGGAAGGAAGGGAAAAACTGTTTTTT. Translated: CATSPMGEGREKLFF.

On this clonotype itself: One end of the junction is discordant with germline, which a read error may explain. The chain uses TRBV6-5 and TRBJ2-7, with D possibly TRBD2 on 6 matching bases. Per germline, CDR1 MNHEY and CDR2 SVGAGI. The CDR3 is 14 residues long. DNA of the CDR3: TGTCCCAGCAGCATCAGGGTAGCGGCCTACGAGCAGTACTTC. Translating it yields CPSSIRVAAYEQYF.

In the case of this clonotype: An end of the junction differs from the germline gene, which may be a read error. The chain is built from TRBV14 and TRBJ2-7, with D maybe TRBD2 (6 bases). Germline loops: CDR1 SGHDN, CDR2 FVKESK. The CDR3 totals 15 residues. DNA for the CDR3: TGTGCCGGCAGCCACCAGCAGGGACTTTTCTACGAGCAGTACTTC. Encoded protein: CAGSHQQGLFYEQYF. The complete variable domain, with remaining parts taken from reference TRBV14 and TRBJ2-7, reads EAGVTQFPSHSVIEKGQTVTLRCDPISGHDNLYWYRRVMGKEIKFLLHFVKESKQDESGMPNNRFLAERTGGTYSTLKVQPAELEDSGVYFCAGSHQQGLFYEQYFGPGTRLTVT.

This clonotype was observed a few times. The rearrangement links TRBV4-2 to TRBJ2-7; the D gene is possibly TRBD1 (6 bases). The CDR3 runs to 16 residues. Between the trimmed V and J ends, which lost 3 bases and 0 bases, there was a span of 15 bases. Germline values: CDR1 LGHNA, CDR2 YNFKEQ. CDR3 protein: CASSQPGTISSYEQYF. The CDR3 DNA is TGTGCCAGCAGCCAGCCTGGGACAATAAGCTCCTACGAGCAGTACTTC.

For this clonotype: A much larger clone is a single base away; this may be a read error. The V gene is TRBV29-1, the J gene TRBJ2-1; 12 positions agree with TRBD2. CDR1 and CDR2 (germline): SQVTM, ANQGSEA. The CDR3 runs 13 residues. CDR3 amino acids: CSVLAGGHNKQFF. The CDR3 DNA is TGCAGCGTCCTAGCGGGGGGGCACAATAAGCAGTTCTTC.

This CDR3 reads CASSPRDGFSKEYF. In nucleotides, the CDR3 is TGTGCCAGCAGCCCCCGGGACGGATTTAGCAAGGAGTACTTC. This chain uses TRBV6-5 with TRBJ2-7; D is perhaps TRBD1 or TRBD2 (5 bases each). V lost 6 bases and J lost 11, with 23 bases in between. The CDR3 extends over 14 amino acids. The germline gives CDR1 MNHEY, CDR2 SVGAGI.

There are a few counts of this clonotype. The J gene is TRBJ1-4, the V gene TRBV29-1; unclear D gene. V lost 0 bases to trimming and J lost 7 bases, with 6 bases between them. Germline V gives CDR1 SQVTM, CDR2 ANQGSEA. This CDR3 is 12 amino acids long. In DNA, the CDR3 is TGCAGCGTTGAAGATTTAGGTGAAAAACTGTTTTTT. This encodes CSVEDLGEKLFF.

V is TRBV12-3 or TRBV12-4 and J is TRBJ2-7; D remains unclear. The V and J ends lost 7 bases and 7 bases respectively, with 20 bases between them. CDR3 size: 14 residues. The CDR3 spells CASTTNRAVREQYF. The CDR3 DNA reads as TGTGCCAGCACCACCAACCGCGCCGTGCGGGAGCAGTACTTC.

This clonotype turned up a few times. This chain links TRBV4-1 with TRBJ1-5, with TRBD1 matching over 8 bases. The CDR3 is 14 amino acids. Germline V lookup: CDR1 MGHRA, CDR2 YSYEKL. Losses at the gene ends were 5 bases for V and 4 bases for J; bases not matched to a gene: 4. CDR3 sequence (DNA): TGCGCCAGCAGCGGAGGGACAGGTAATCAGCCCCAGCATTTT. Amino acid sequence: CASSGGTGNQPQHF.

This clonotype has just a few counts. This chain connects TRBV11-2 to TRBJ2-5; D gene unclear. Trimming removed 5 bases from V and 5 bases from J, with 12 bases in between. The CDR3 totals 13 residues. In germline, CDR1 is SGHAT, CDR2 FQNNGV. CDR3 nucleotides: TGTGCCAGCAGCGCCCCGACCACTGAGACCCAGTACTTC. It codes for CASSAPTTETQYF.

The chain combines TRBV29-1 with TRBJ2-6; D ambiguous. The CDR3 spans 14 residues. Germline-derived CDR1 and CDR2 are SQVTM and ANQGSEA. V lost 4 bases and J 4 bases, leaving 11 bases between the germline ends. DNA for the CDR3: TGCAGCGTTGGAGATCTCAACGGGGCCAACGTCCTGACTTTC. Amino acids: CSVGDLNGANVLTF.

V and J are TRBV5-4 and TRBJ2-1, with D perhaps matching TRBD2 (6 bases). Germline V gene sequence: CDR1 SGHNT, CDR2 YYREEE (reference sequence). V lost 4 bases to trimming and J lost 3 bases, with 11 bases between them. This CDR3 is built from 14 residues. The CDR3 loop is CASSGGDFYNEQFF. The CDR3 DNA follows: TGTGCCAGCAGCGGCGGGGACTTCTACAATGAGCAGTTCTTC.

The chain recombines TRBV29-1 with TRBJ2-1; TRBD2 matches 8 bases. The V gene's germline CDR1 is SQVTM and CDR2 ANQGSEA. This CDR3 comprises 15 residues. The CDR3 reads CSASDGREALDEQFF. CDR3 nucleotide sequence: TGCAGTGCCTCGGACGGGAGGGAGGCCCTGGATGAGCAGTTCTTC.

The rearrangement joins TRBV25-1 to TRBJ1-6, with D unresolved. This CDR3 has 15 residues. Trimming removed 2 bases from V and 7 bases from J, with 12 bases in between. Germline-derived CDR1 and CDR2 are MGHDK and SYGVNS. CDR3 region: CASSEEGGFNSPLHF. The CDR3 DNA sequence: TGTGCCAGCAGTGAAGAGGGAGGATTCAATTCACCCCTCCACTTT.

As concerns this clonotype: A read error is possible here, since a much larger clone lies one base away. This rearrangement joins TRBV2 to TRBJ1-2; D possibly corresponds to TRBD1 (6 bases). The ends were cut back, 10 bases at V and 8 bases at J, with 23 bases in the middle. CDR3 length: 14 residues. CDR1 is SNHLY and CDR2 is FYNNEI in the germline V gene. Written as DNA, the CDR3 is TGTGCCATTGTCAGGGGCCTGGGCCGCCCCGGCTACACCTTC. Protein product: CAIVRGLGRPGYTF.

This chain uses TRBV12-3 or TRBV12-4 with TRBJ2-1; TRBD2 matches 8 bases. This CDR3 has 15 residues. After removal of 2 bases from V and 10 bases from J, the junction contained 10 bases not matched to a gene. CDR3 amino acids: CASSLLTAGDGEQFF. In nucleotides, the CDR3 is TGTGCCAGCAGTTTATTAACAGCGGGAGACGGCGAGCAGTTCTTC.

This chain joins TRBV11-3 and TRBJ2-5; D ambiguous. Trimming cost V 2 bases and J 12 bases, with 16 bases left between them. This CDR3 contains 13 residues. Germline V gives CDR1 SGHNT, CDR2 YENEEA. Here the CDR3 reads CASSLNGQEIEYF. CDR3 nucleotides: TGTGCCAGCAGCTTAAACGGGCAAGAGATCGAGTACTTC. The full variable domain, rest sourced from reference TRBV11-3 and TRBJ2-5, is EAGVVQSPRYKIIEKKQPVAFWCNPISGHNTLYWYLQNLGQGPELLIRYENEEAVDDSQLPKDRFSAERLKGVDSTLKIQPAELGDSAVYLCASSLNGQEIEYFGPGTRLLVL.